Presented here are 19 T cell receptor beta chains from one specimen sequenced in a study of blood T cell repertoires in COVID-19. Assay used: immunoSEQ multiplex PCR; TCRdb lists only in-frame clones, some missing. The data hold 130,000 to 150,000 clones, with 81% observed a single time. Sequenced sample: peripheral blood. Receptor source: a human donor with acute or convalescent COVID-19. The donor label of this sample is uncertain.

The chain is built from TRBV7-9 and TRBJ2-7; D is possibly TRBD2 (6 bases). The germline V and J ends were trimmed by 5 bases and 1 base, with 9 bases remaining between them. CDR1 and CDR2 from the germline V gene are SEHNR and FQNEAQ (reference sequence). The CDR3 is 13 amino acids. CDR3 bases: TGTGCCAGCAGCCCCGCGGGATCCTACGAGCAGTACGTC. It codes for CASSPAGSYEQYV.

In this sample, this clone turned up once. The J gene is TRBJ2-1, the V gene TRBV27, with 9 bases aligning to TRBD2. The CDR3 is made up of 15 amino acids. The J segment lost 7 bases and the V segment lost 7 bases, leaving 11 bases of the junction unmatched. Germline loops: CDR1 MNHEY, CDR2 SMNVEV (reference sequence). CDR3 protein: CASNIGGGVLNEQFF. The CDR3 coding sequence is TGTGCCAGCAATATAGGCGGGGGGGTACTTAATGAGCAGTTCTTC.

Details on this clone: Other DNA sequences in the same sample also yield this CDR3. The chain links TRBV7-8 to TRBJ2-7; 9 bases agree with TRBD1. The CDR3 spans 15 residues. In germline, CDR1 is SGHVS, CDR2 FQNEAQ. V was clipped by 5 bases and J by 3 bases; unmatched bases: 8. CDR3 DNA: TGTGCCAGCAGCCCTCCGGGACAGGGTCTCTACGAGCAGTACTTC. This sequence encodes CASSPPGQGLYEQYF.

The CDR3 sequence: CASTDNDRYEQYF. CDR3 in DNA: TGTGCCAGTACCGACAACGATCGGTACGAGCAGTACTTC. The V call is TRBV19, the J call TRBJ2-7, with D unresolved. Germline CDR1 reads LNHDA; CDR2 reads SQIVND (reference sequence). Trimming left V 7 bases short and J 4 bases short, with 14 bases between. This CDR3 is built from 13 residues.

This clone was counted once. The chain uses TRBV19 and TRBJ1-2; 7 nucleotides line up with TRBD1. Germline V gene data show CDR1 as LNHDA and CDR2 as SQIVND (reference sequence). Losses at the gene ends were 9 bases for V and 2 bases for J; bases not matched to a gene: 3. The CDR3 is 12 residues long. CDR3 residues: CASGGQNYGYTF. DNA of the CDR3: TGTGCCAGCGGGGGACAGAACTATGGCTACACCTTC.

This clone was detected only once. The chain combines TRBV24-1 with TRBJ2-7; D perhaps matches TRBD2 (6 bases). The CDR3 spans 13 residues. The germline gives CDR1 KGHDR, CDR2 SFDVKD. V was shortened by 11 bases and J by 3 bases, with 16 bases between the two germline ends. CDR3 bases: TGTGCCAAAAAGGCGGGGTCCCACTACGAGCAGTACGTC. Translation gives CAKKAGSHYEQYV.

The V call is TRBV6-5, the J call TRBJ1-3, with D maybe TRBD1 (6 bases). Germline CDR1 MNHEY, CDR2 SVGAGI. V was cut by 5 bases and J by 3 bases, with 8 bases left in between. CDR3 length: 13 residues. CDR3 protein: CASSQGHGNTIYF. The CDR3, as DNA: TGTGCCAGCAGTCAGGGGCATGGAAACACCATATATTTT.

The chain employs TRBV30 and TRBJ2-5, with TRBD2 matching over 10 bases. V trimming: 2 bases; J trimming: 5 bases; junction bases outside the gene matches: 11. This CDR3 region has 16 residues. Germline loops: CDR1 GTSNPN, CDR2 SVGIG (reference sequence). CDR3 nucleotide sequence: TGTGCCTGGAGTCCCCCGGGACTAGCGTCCGTTGAGACCCAGTACTTC. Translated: CAWSPPGLASVETQYF. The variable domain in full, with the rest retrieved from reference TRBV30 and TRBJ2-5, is SQTIHQWPATLVQPVGSPLSLECTVEGTSNPNLYWYRQAAGRGLQLLFYSVGIGQISSEVPQNLSASRPQDRQFILSSKKLLLSDSGFYLCAWSPPGLASVETQYFGPGTRLLVL.

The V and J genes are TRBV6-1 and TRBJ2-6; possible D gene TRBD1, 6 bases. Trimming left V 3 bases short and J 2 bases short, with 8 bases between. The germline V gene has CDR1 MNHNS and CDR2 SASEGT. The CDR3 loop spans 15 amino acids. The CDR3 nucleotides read TGTGCCAGCAGTGAGAGGGGGACTGGGGCCAACGTCCTGACTTTC. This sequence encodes CASSERGTGANVLTF.

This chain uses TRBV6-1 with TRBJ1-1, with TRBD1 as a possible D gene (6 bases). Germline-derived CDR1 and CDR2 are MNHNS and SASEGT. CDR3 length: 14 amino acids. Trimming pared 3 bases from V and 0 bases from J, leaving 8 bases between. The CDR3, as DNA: TGTGCCAGCAGTGAGGGGGCCATGAACACTGAAGCTTTCTTT. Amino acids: CASSEGAMNTEAFF.

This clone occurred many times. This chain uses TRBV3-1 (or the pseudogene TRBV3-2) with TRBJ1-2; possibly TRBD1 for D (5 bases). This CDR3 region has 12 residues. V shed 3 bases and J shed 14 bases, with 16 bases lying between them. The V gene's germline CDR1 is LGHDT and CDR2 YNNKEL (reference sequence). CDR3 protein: CASSQEGSGVTF. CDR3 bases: TGTGCCAGCAGCCAGGAGGGGTCTGGAGTGACCTTC.

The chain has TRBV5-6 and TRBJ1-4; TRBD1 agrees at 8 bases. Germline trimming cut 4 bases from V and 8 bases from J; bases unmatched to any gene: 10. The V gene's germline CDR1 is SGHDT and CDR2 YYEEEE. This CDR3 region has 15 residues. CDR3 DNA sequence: TGTGCCAGCAGCACAGGACAGGGAGGGGTCGAAAAACTGTTTTTT. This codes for CASSTGQGGVEKLFF.

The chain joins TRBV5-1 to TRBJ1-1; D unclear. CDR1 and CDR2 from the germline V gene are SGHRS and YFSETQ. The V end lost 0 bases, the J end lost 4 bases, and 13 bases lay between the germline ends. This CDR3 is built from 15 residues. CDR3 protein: CASSLGPGMGTEAFF. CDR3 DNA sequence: TGCGCCAGCAGCTTGGGTCCGGGAATGGGCACTGAAGCTTTCTTT.

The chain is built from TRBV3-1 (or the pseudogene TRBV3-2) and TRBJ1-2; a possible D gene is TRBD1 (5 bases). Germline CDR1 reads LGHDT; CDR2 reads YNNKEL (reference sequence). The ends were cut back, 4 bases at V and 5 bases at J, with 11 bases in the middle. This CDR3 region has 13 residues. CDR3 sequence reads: CASSLLQEYGYTF. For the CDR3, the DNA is TGTGCCAGCAGCCTCCTACAGGAATATGGCTACACCTTC.

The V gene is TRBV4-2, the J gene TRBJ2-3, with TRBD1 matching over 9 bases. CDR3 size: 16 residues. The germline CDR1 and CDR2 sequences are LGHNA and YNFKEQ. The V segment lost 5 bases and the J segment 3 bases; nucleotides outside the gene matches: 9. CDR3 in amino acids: CASSTRDREGTDTQYF. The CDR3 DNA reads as TGTGCCAGCAGCACTCGGGACAGGGAGGGGACAGATACGCAGTATTTT.

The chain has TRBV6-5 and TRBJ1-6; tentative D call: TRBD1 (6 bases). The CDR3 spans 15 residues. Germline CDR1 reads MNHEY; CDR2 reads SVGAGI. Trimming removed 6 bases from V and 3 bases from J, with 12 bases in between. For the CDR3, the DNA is TGTGCCAGCAGCCCCGTACAGGGCTATAATTCACCCCTCCACTTT. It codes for CASSPVQGYNSPLHF.

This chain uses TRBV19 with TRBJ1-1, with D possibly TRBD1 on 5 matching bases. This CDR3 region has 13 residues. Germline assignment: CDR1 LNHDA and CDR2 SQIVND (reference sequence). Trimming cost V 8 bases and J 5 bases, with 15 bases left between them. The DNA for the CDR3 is TGTGCCAGTCGAACGGGGGGATCAACTGAAGCTTTCTTT. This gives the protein CASRTGGSTEAFF. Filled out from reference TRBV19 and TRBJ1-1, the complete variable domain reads DGGITQSPKYLFRKEGQNVTLSCEQNLNHDAMYWYRQDPGQGLRLIYYSQIVNDFQKGDIAEGYSVSREKKESFPLTVTSAQKNPTAFYLCASRTGGSTEAFFGQGTRLTVV.

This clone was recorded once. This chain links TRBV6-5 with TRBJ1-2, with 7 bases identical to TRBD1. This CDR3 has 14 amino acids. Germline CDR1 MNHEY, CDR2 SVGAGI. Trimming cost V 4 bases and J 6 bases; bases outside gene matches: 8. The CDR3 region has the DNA TGTGCCAGCAGTTCCCCGGGACAGCGGAATGGCTACACCTTC. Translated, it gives CASSSPGQRNGYTF.

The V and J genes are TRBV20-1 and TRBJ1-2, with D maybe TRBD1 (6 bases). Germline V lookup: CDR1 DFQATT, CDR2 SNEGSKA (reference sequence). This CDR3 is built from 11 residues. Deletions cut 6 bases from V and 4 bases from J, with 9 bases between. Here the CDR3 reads CSASQGYGYTF. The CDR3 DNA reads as TGCAGTGCATCACAGGGCTATGGCTACACCTTC.